This T cell receptor (beta chain) was identified in a study of blood T cell repertoires in COVID-19. As for the study in general: Samples of COVID-19 (acute and convalescent) were obtained from the United States, Italy and Spain.

Participants reported their clinical history, and cohort assignment relied on those reports. In the authors' workflow: Amplification of reference gene primers was used by the study to estimate nucleated cell counts. Sequencing used immunoSEQ multiplex PCR; TCRdb keeps in-frame clones, though not all of them. From that table come the V and J calls and clone size; the DNA was used to work out D and trimming. The sample lists under 250,000 clones; about 87% were seen once. This CDR3 is 16 amino acids long. V was pared by 0 bases and J by 3 bases, with 6 bases of the junction left unmatched. The V gene's germline CDR1 is SGHDT and CDR2 YYEEEE.

The sample was PBMCs or T cells enriched from blood (not recorded which). The V gene is TRBV5-6, the J gene TRBJ1-1; 9 bases fit TRBD1. The receptor's source is a woman aged 30 to 39 with acute COVID-19. The CDR3 DNA sequence: TGTGCCAGCAGCTTGGAACTACAGGGGGCTGACACTGAAGCTTTCTTT. This codes for CASSLELQGADTEAFF.